The TCR beta chain under discussion was sequenced for a study of cytomegalovirus exposure and HLA in healthy donors. Overall study context: Both the 120 validation repertoires and the approximately 700 first-cohort repertoires used the same platform, as reported by a later analysis.

Only in-frame clones appear in the TCRdb table, and some are missing; sequencing was by immunoSEQ multiplex PCR. This table holds 150,000 to 200,000 clones, about 95% found once. The donors were in the approximately 120-subject validation cohort; that cohort was separate from the approximately 700-subject first cohort. J was trimmed by 8 bases and V by 5 bases; bases with no gene match: 3. The length of the CDR3 is 14 residues. CDR1 is MNHEY, CDR2 SVGAGI, per germline. The sequence derives from a woman under 30 in good health and CMV-seronegative. Specimen: PBMCs. This sequence joins TRBV6-5 and TRBJ1-6, with TRBD1 matching over 10 bases. CDR3 protein: CASSPGTGDSPLHF. CDR3 in DNA: TGTGCCAGCAGTCCCGGGACAGGGGATTCACCCCTCCACTTT.